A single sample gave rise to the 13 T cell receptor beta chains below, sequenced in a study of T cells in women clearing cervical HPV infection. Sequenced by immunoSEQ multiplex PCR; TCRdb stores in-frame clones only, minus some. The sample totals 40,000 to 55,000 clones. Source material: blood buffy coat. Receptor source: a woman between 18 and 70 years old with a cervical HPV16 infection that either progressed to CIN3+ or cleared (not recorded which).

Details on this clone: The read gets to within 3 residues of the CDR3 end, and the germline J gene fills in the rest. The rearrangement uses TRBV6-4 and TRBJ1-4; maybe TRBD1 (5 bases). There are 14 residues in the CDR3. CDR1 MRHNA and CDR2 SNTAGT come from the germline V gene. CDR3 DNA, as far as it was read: TGTGCCAGCAGTGACAGCTCTGGGGCCAACGTA. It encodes CASSDSSGANV. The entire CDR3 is CASSDSSGANVLFF.

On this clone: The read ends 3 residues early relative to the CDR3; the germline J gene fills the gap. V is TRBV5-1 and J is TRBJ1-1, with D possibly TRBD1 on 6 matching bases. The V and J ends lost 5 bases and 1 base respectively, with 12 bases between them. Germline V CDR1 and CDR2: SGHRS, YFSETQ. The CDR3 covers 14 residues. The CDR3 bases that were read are TGCGCCAGCAGATGGACAGTGGGGAACACTGAA. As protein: CASRWTVGNTE. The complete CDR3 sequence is CASRWTVGNTEAFF.

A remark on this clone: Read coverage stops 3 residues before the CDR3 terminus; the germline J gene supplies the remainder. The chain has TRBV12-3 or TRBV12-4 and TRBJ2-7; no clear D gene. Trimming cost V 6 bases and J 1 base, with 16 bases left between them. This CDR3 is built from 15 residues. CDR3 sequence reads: CASSSTGLSSYEQYF. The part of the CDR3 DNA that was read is TGTGCCAGCAGCTCCACCGGGTTATCTTCCTACGAG.

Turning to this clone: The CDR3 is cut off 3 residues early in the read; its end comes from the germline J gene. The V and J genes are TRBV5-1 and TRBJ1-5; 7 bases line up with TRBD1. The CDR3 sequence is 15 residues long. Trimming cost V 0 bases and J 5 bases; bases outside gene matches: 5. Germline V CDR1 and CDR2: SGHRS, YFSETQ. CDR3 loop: CASSLEQGRDQPQHF. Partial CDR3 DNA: TGCGCCAGCAGCTTGGAACAGGGGAGGGATCAGCCC.

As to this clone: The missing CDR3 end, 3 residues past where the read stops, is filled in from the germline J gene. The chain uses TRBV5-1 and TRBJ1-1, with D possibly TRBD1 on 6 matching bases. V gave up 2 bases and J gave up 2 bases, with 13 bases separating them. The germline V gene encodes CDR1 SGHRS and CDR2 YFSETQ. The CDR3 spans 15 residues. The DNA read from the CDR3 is TGCGCCAGCAGCTTAACGCTACAGGGAAACACTGAA. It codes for CASSLTLQGNTE. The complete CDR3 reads CASSLTLQGNTEAFF.

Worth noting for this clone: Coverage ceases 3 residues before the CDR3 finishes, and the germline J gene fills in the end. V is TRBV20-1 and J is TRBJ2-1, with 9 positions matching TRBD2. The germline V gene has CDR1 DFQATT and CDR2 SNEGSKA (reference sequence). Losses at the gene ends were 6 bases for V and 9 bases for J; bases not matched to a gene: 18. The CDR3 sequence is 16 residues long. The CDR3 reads CSAPNPSGVGITEQFF. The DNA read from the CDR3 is TGCAGTGCGCCTAACCCTAGCGGGGTGGGCATCACTGAG.

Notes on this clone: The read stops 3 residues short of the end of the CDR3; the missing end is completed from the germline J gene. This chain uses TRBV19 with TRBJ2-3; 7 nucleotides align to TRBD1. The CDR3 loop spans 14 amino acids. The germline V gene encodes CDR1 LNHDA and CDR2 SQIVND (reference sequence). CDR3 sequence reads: CASRGTVSNQPQYF. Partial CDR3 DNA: TGTGCCAGTAGGGGGACAGTCAGCAATCAGCCG.

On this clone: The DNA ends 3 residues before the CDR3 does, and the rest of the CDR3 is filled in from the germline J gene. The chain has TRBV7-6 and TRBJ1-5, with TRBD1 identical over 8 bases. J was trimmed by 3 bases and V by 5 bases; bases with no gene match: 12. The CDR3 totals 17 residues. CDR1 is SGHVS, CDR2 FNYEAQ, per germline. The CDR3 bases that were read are TGTGCCAGCAGCCCCACGATCCAGGGGGCGGTCAATCAGCCC. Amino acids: CASSPTIQGAVNQP. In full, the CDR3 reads CASSPTIQGAVNQPQHF.

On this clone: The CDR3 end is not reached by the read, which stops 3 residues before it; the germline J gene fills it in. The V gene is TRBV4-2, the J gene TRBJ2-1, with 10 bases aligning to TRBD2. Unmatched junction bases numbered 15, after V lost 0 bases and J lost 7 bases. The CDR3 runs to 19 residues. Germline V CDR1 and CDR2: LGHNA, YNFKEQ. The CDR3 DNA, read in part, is TGTGCCAGCAGCCAAGATTTAGGGGGCCTAGCGGGGGTAGGGAATGAG. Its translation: CASSQDLGGLAGVGNE. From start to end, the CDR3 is CASSQDLGGLAGVGNEQFF.

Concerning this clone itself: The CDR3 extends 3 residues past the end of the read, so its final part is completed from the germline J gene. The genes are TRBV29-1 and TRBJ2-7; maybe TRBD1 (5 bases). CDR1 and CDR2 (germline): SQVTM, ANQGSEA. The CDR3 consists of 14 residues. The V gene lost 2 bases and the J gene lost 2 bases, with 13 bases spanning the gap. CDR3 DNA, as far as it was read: TGCAGCGTTGAATGGGGCGTACGTCCCTACGAG. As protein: CSVEWGVRPYE. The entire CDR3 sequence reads CSVEWGVRPYEQYF.

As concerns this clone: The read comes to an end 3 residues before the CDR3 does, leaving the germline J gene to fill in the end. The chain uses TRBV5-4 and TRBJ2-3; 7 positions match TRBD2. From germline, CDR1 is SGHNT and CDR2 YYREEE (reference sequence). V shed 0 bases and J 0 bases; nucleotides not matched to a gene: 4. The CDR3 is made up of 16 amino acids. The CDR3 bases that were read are TGTGCCAGCAGCTTGGGCCTAGCGGTTAGCACAGATACG. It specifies CASSLGLAVSTDT. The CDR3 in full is CASSLGLAVSTDTQYF.

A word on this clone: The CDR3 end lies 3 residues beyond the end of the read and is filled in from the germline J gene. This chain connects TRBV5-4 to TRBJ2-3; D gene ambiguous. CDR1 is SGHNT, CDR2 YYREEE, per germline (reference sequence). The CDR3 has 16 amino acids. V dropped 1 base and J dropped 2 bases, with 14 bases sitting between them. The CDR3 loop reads CASSLSRVQHTDTQYF. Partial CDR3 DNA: TGTGCCAGCAGCTTGTCTCGAGTACAGCACACAGATACG.

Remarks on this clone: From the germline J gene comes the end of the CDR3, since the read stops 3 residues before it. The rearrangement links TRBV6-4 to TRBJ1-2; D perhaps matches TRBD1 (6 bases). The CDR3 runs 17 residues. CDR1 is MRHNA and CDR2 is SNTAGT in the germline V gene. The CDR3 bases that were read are TGTGCCAGCAGTGACATCTGGAGGGACAACCATTCCTACGAC. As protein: CASSDIWRDNHSYD. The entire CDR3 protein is CASSDIWRDNHSYDYTF.